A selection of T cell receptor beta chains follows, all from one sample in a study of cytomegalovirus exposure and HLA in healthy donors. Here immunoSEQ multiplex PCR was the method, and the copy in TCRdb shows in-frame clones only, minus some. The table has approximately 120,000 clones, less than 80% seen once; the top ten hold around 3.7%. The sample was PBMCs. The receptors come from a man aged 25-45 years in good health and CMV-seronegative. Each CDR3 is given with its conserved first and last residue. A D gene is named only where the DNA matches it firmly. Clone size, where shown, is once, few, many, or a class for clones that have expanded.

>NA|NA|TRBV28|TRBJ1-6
CASSLIVAVASYNSPLHF
TGTGCCAGCAGTTTGATTGTCGCTGTAGCCTCCTATAATTCACCCCTCCACTTT
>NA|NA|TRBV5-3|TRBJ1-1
CARSRRVNTEAFF
TGTGCCAGAAGCCGCAGGGTTAACACTGAAGCTTTCTTT
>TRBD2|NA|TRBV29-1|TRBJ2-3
CSVDRARGGNTDTQYF
TGCAGCGTTGATCGGGCGCGGGGGGGAAACACAGATACGCAGTATTTT
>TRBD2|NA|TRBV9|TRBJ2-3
CASSVVGGGNTDTQYF
TGTGCCAGCAGCGTAGTCGGCGGGGGTAACACAGATACGCAGTATTTT
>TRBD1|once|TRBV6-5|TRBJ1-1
CASRGQVVAEAFF
TGTGCCAGCCGGGGACAGGTGGTGGCTGAAGCTTTCTTT
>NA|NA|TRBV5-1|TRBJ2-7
CASSLEQGTYEQYF
TGCGCCAGCAGCTTGGAACAGGGCACCTACGAGCAGTACTTC
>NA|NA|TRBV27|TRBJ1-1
CARRNRSGAFF
TGTGCCAGGCGCAACCGGAGTGGAGCTTTCTTT
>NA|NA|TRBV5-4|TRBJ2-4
CASSLTGAKNIQYF
TGTGCCAGCAGCTTAACAGGGGCCAAAAACATTCAGTACTTC
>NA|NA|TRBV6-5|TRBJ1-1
CASRSGVPYTEAFF
TGTGCCAGCAGGTCAGGGGTCCCGTACACTGAAGCTTTCTTT
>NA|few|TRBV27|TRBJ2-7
CASSFPRGILTYEQYF
TGTGCCAGCAGTTTCCCCAGGGGTATACTCACCTACGAGCAGTACTTC
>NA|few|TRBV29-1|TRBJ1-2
CSVGGPGGSGGYTF
TGCAGCGTTGGGGGCCCGGGGGGATCAGGTGGCTACACCTTC
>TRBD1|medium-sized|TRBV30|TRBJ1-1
CAWRWTGGTEAFF
TGTGCCTGGAGGTGGACAGGGGGCACTGAAGCTTTCTTT
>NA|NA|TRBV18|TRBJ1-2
CASSPVPGVGPSGYTF
TGTGCCAGCTCACCAGTCCCGGGGGTAGGGCCTAGTGGCTACACCTTC
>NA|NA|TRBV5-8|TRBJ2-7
CASSLVAYEQYF
TGTGCCAGCAGCTTGGTCGCGTACGAGCAGTACTTC
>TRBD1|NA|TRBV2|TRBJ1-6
CASSERTGSNSPLHF
TGTGCCAGCAGTGAAAGGACAGGCAGTAATTCACCCCTCCACTTT